This T cell receptor (beta chain) was sequenced for a study of blood T cell repertoires in COVID-19 (dated by TCRdb to 2020 to 2022). As for the study more broadly: Collaborator samples came from the United States, Italy and Spain and covered acute and convalescent phases of COVID-19. Deeply sampled blood TCRbeta repertoires from subjects exposed to, actively infected with, or recovered from COVID-19 were included in the dataset. The samples were drawn from two sources: the first 160 participants of the ongoing ImmuneRACE study, and 1,000 to 1,500 subjects contributed by 6 global collaborators. The material from the prospective study consisted of cDNA or gDNA derived from T cells, B-cell-depleted T cells, or PBMCs. The repertoires were made available in a free public database intended to serve as a resource for research on the immune response to SARS-CoV-2. A de-identified subject ID, COVID-19 status, age in years and sex were almost always included in the sample metadata. Where HLA class I and class II types were available, the types were taken from metadata supplied by the sample provider, not from assay-based typing. The paper as a whole reports these results and caveats: Clinical and demographic metadata were provided uncurated, with the amount varying by source and participant.

Compared with germline, V lacks 0 bases and J lacks 10 bases; bases without a gene match: 9. CDR3 length: 15 amino acids, cysteine to phenylalanine. Only the CDR3 part of the read is kept: 45 bases, read in frame from the first base. The germline V gene (reference sequence) yields LGHDT for CDR1 and YNNKEL for CDR2. One collaborating source in Seattle enrolled patients during active infection and followed them longitudinally through the course of disease. Collaborating institutions collected whole blood in K2EDTA tubes following their own protocols. Collaborator samples were shipped for TCRbeta analysis as frozen whole blood, isolated PBMCs, or DNA extracted from either sample type. About this clone itself: The antigen it binds to is not known. It has no much larger one-base neighbor in the sample; base qualities were not kept.

TCRbeta CDR3 regions were amplified from genomic DNA using the immunoSEQ Assay, a bias-controlled multiplex PCR. In the authors' own workflow: The number of nucleated cells in each sample was estimated by amplification of reference gene primers within the assay. To quantify the absolute abundance of each unique TCRbeta CDR3 rearrangement, sequence reads were collapsed and filtered. For each sample, productive Simpson clonality was calculated as the square root of Simpson's diversity index across productive rearrangements. Imported from immuneACCESS, the table was reduced by TCRdb to in-frame sequences with V and J called. These copies leave out some clones; in studies compared against another copy, an unresolved V gene accounts for under half, and the cause of the remainder is not known. The DNA was the basis for D and trimming; V, J and clone size are from that table. This sample is represented by about 300,000 clones; 70% to 90% of them were singletons. The top ten clonotypes cover roughly 1.7% of the sample.

Input material: peripheral blood. The TCR comes from a woman aged 25 to 45 with COVID-19, enrolled during active disease. This sequence uses TRBV3-1 (or the pseudogene TRBV3-2) and TRBJ1-1; 9 of the junction bases match TRBD1. The encoded CDR3 is CASSQDGRDRVAAFF. The nucleotide sequence is given as TGTGCCAGCAGCCAAGATGGCCGGGACAGGGTTGCAGCTTTCTTT.